The clone carrying this TCR beta chain was seen a few times. Germline V gene data show CDR1 as MNHEY and CDR2 as SVGAGI. V was trimmed by 0 bases and J by 2 bases, leaving 13 bases between them. The CDR3 totals 16 residues. This sample is drawn from a study of cytomegalovirus exposure and HLA in healthy donors. Researchers ran the PCR with 60 Vbeta and 13 Jbeta primers. The assay was immunoSEQ multiplex PCR, and TCRdb's table has in-frame clones only and misses some. The table shows about 35,000 clones, with 80% occurring only once. Sequencing was carried out using PBMCs. V is TRBV6-5 and J is TRBJ2-5; a possible D gene is TRBD1 (6 bases). This sequence originates from a male donor in good health and CMV-seronegative. CDR3 coding DNA: TGTGCCAGCAGTTACTCCCCCCAGAGGGGGCAAGAGACCCAGTACTTC. Its translation is CASSYSPQRGQETQYF.